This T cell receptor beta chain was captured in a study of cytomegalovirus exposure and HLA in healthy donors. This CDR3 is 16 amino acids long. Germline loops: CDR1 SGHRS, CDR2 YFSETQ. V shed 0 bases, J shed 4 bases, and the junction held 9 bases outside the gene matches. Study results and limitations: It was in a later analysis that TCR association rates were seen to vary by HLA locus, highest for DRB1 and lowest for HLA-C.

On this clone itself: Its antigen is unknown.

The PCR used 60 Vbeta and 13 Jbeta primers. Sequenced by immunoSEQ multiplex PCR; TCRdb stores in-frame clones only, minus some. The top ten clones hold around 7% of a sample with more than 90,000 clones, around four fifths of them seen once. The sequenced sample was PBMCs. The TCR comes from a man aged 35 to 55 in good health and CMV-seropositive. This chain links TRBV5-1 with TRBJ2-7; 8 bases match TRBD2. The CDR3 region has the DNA TGCGCCAGCAGCTTGGGTGGCGGGGGGTCTGAATACGAGCAGTACTTC. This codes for CASSLGGGGSEYEQYF.